This TCR beta chain was captured in a study of CD8 T cells in cerebrospinal fluid in Alzheimer's disease (TCRdb year 2020). About the investigation overall: The study assessed CSF T cell clonal expansion with two single-cell approaches: plate-based nested PCR sequencing and droplet-based sequencing. The study examined whether cerebrospinal fluid from healthy elderly individuals and from patients with neurodegenerative disease contained clonally expanded T cells. The droplet-based CSF analysis comparing patients with controls included roughly nine healthy controls (roughly 11,000 cells) and roughly nine patients with MCI or Alzheimer's disease (approximately 10,000 cells). CSF gene-expression analysis, which included Parkinson's disease patients, covered 24 samples in total.

The study at large found these results: The EBV-specific clones were neither the most highly expanded clones nor enriched among patients. In patients with MCI or Alzheimer's disease, the biggest CSF clone accounted for a larger percentage of TCRs than in controls. When data were pooled, most of the 6 Alzheimer's patients but only 1 of 10 healthy subjects had a highly expanded clone, defined as at least 3% of TCRs. Only samples with detectable clones went into the overall clonality comparison: about eleven healthy, 5 MCI, 5 AD, and 6 PD. The authors cautioned that detecting EBV-specific TCRs in CSF does not establish a causal link between EBV and Alzheimer's disease.

Comments on this clonotype: Its antigen is unknown.

The library was made by 10x single-cell sequencing. Profiling of CSF cells was done with 10X Genomics single-cell V(D)J and 5' gene-expression libraries. CSF single-cell TCR libraries were sequenced on an Illumina NextSeq550. In the original analysis: After V(D)J reads were mapped to the vdj-GRCh38 alts ensemble 2.0.0 reference, the Cell Ranger vdj pipeline was used to analyse the reads. Cell barcodes sharing the same set of productive CDR3 nucleotide sequences were defined as clonotypes. Clonotype information was added to Seurat v3.0 gene-expression metadata to link clonality with transcriptional profiles. Any CSF cell with more than 1,800 genes, more than 7,500 UMIs or more than 10% mitochondrial reads was excluded. CDR3-beta sequences were compared against VDJdb to identify TCRs with known antigen specificity. Clone sharing was examined by network analysis using the R package qgraph, in which only TCRs with complete alpha and beta chains were included. Based on TCRdb reprocessing of the reads, there is one entry per CDR3 protein sequence, and DNA is missing. TCRdb's processing, not the authors', yielded these V and J calls. This sample's table lists more than 950 distinct CDR3 sequences. Of the sample, more than 7% falls within the top ten clones.

CDR1 SGHVS and CDR2 FQNEAQ were looked up in the germline V gene. Its CDR3 holds 15 amino acids, cysteine through phenylalanine. The entry carries no DNA sequence. None of the participants had acute infectious disease, and every participant was in good physical condition. Neurodegeneration in patients was confirmed using biomarkers including neurofilament, amyloid-beta and tau. For droplet-based sequencing, live CSF cells were sorted using a live/dead marker. CSF was obtained by lumbar puncture, and immune cells were pelleted by centrifugation at 300g. CSF samples were checked for red blood cells, and any sample contaminated with blood was excluded. CSF cells were cryopreserved in freezing medium, frozen overnight at -80 °C, and then stored in liquid nitrogen. Before analysis, CSF samples were stored for less than six months.

Rearrangement joined TRBV7-8 to TRBJ2-7; as DNA is missing, the TRBD2 call by TCRdb cannot be tested. Material: cerebrospinal fluid. This sequence was found in a human donor with Alzheimer's disease. The CDR3 protein sequence reads: CASSPSAGGEYEQYF.